A selection of T cell receptor beta chains follows, all from one sample in a study of T-cell memory formation after mild COVID-19. TCRdb analysed the 5' RACE reads with MiXCR anew, one entry per CDR3 protein. The sample carries over 300,000 distinct CDR3 sequences, less than 25% recorded once. Sequences were obtained from PBMCs or a T cell subset sorted from them (not recorded which). Every receptor here comes from a man aged 18-30 years who had mild COVID-19 (a few samples of this study predate the infection). Cell type and time point are not known. The CDR3 runs from the conserved cysteine through the conserved F or W. Fields, in order: V gene, J gene, CDR3 protein.

V gene: TRBV28; J gene: TRBJ1-2; CDR3 protein: CASSWGDRDIYGYTF
V gene: TRBV3-1; J gene: TRBJ1-5; CDR3 protein: CASSRYNQPQHF
V gene: TRBV11-2; J gene: TRBJ2-4; CDR3 protein: CASSEGLHSDIQYF
V gene: TRBV11-2; J gene: TRBJ2-5; CDR3 protein: CASSGGSGMETQYF
V gene: TRBV5-1; J gene: TRBJ1-1; CDR3 protein: CASKGGGVDTEAFF
V gene: TRBV5-5; J gene: TRBJ1-6; CDR3 protein: CASSPGRSYNSPLHF
V gene: TRBV5-1; J gene: TRBJ2-1; CDR3 protein: CASSLGPGTGVNEQFF
V gene: TRBV27; J gene: TRBJ1-4; CDR3 protein: CASSPDPGDEKLFF
V gene: TRBV9; J gene: TRBJ1-5; CDR3 protein: CASSGTGGLNQPQHF
V gene: TRBV7-8; J gene: TRBJ2-1; CDR3 protein: CASSPWGGSYNEQFF
V gene: TRBV7-9; J gene: TRBJ1-1; CDR3 protein: CASSPRGDRQEAFF
V gene: TRBV6-5; J gene: TRBJ2-5; CDR3 protein: CASSSPTGEETQYF
V gene: TRBV7-9; J gene: TRBJ1-3; CDR3 protein: CASSTAGFSGNTIYF
V gene: TRBV30; J gene: TRBJ2-7; CDR3 protein: CAWSAHYEQYF
V gene: TRBV28; J gene: TRBJ2-5; CDR3 protein: CASRKQQGSETQYF
V gene: TRBV20-1; J gene: TRBJ1-5; CDR3 protein: CSARSDSNQPQHF
V gene: TRBV20-1; J gene: TRBJ2-7; CDR3 protein: CSAREYRGTSYEQYF
V gene: TRBV10-3; J gene: TRBJ2-3; CDR3 protein: CAIMDEGGPTDTQYF
V gene: TRBV12-5; J gene: TRBJ2-1; CDR3 protein: CASGLGQNNEQFF
V gene: TRBV7-2; J gene: TRBJ1-6; CDR3 protein: CASSWTELRRIPLHF
V gene: TRBV6-2/TRBV6-3; J gene: TRBJ1-1; CDR3 protein: CASSYSVATGIEAFF
V gene: TRBV6-5; J gene: TRBJ1-5; CDR3 protein: CASSSQYSNQPQHF